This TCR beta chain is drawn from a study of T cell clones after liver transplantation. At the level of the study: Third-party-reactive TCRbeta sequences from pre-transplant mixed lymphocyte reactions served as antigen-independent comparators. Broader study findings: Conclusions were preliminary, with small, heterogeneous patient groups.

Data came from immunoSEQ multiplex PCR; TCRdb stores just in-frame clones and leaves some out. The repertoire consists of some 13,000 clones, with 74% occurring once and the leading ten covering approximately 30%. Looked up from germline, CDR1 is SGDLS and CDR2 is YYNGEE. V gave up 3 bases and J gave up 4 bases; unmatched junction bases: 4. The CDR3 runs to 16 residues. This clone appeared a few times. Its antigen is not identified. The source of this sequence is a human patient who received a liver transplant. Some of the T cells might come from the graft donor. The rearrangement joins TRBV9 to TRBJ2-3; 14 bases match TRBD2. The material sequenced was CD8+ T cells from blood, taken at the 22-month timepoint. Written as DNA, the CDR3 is TGTGCCAGCAGCGCGGGACTAGCGGGAGTCCCAGATACGCAGTATTTT. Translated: CASSAGLAGVPDTQYF.